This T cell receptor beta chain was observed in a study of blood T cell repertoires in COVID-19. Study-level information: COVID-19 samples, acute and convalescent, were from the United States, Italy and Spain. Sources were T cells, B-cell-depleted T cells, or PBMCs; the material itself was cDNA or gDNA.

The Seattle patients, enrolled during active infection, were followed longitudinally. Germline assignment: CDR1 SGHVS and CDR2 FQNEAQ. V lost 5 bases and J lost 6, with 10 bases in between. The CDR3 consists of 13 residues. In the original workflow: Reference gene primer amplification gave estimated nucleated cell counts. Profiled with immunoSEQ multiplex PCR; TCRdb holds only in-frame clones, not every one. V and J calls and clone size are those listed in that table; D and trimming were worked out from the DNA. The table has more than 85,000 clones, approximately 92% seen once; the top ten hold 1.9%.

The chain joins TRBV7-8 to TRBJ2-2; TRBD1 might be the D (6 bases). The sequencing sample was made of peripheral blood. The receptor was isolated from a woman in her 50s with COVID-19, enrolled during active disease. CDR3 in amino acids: CASSVQGAGELFF. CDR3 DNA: TGTGCCAGCAGCGTACAGGGTGCCGGGGAGCTGTTTTTT.